This passage covers 31 T cell receptor beta chains from one sample sequenced in a study of CD8+CD57+ T cells in acquired aplastic anemia. Using genomic DNA as the template, TCR beta VDJ and CDR3 profiling was carried out. TCRdb processed the reads anew with MiXCR; each CDR3 protein has one entry. The table records approximately 150,000 distinct CDR3 sequences, 71% of them present only once. CD8+CD57+ cell expansion, shown by flow cytometry, had occurred in the patients selected for sequencing. The sequencing sample was made of sorted CD4+, CD8+, or CD8+CD57+ T cells (not recorded which) from PBMCs. All receptors derive from a human donor with aplastic anemia.

This clonotype has only one observation. This chain joins TRBV25-1 and TRBJ1-1, with 7 bases identical to TRBD1. Trimming cost V 4 bases and J 5 bases; bases outside gene matches: 10. The CDR3 spans 15 residues. Germline V lookup: CDR1 MGHDK, CDR2 SYGVNS. The CDR3 here is CASSARDTGETEAFF. In DNA form, the CDR3 reads TGTGCCAGCAGTGCTAGGGATACAGGGGAAACTGAAGCTTTCTTT. Supplemented by reference TRBV25-1 and TRBJ1-1, the full variable domain reads EADIYQTPRYLVIGTGKKITLECSQTMGHDKMYWYQQDPGMELHLIHYSYGVNSTEKGDLSSESTVSRIRTEHFPLTLESARPSHTSQYLCASSARDTGETEAFFGQGTRLTVV.

The rearrangement uses TRBV19 and TRBJ2-2; TRBD2 matches 8 bases. Germline values: CDR1 LNHDA, CDR2 SQIVND (reference sequence). This CDR3 contains 16 residues. V was pared by 10 bases and J by 4 bases, with 14 bases of the junction left unmatched. The CDR3 DNA sequence: TGTGCCACCAGACCCCAAGCGGGGGCGGGCACCGGGGAGCTGTTTTTT. Protein sequence: CATRPQAGAGTGELFF.

The V and J genes are TRBV29-1 and TRBJ2-1; 10 bases are shared with TRBD2. The J segment lost 7 bases and the V segment lost 3 bases, leaving 3 bases of the junction unmatched. The CDR3 covers 13 residues. Per the germline V gene, CDR1 is SQVTM and CDR2 is ANQGSEA. CDR3 DNA: TGCAGCGTTGATAAGACTAGCGGGAATGAGCAGTTCTTC. It codes for CSVDKTSGNEQFF.

The rearrangement joins TRBV11-2 to TRBJ2-3; 8 bases match TRBD2. The CDR3 loop spans 11 amino acids. The V segment lost 11 bases and the J segment 5 bases; nucleotides outside the gene matches: 3. CDR1 is SGHAT, CDR2 FQNNGV, per germline. In DNA, the CDR3 is TGTGCCGTCCGGGGGGGAGATACGCAGTATTTT. It translates to CAVRGGDTQYF.

The V call is TRBV19, the J call TRBJ2-5; D may be TRBD1 or TRBD2 (6 bases each). The CDR3 has 17 amino acids. The ends were cut back, 6 bases at V and 11 bases at J, with 31 bases in the middle. Looked up from germline, CDR1 is LNHDA and CDR2 is SQIVND (reference sequence). The CDR3 protein is CASSAYRDLGDSYGQYF. Here the CDR3 DNA reads TGTGCCAGTAGCGCGTACAGGGACTTGGGGGATTCCTACGGGCAGTACTTC.

The chain carries TRBV20-1 and TRBJ2-7, with D possibly matching TRBD1 (7 bases). The CDR3 loop spans 15 amino acids. Germline V lookup: CDR1 DFQATT, CDR2 SNEGSKA (reference sequence). V was shortened by 3 bases and J by 3 bases, with 18 bases between the two germline ends. CDR3 in amino acids: CSARDRQGGRYEQYF. Written as DNA, the CDR3 is TGCAGTGCTAGGGACCGACAGGGAGGCCGCTACGAGCAGTACTTC.

The rearrangement uses TRBV12-3 or TRBV12-4 and TRBJ2-3, with a possible D match to TRBD2 (5 bases). CDR3 length: 15 residues. V gave up 3 bases and J gave up 4 bases, with 14 bases separating them. The CDR3 protein is CASSFQRRNSDTQYF. The CDR3 bases are TGTGCCAGCAGTTTCCAGCGGCGGAACTCAGATACGCAGTATTTT.

This rearrangement joins TRBV4-3 to TRBJ2-3; D ambiguous. CDR1 is LGHNA, CDR2 YSLEER, per germline. V lost 1 base to trimming and J lost 5 bases, with 7 bases between them. The length of the CDR3 is 13 residues. CDR3 residues: CASSQAPGDTQYF. CDR3 coding DNA: TGCGCCAGCAGCCAAGCCCCGGGAGATACGCAGTATTTT.

The V gene is TRBV24-1, the J gene TRBJ2-2; unclear D gene. The CDR3 sequence is 16 residues long. The V end lost 1 base, the J end lost 1 base, and 9 bases lay between the germline ends. From germline, CDR1 is KGHDR and CDR2 SFDVKD. The CDR3 DNA reads TGTGCCACCAGTGATTTAGCCCCAGGGAACACCGGGGAGCTGTTTTTT. Residues: CATSDLAPGNTGELFF.

The rearrangement uses TRBV6-4 and TRBJ2-5; 8 bases line up with TRBD2. The CDR3 totals 12 residues. Germline-derived CDR1 and CDR2 are MRHNA and SNTAGT. V dropped 10 bases and J dropped 4; count of bases not matched to a gene: 5. The CDR3 DNA follows: TGTGCCATGGGACTAGAGTCAGAGACCCAGTACTTC. Its translation is CAMGLESETQYF.

V and J are TRBV25-1 and TRBJ2-3, with 15 bases fitting TRBD2. This CDR3 has 20 residues. Germline values: CDR1 MGHDK, CDR2 SYGVNS. V lost 2 bases and J lost 4; bases outside the gene matches: 13. The CDR3 coding sequence is TGTGCCAGCAGTGAAGTCTCCGGACTAGCGGGGGGGCGGGGATCAGATACGCAGTATTTT. It yields the protein CASSEVSGLAGGRGSDTQYF. The variable domain in full, completed from reference TRBV25-1 and TRBJ2-3, reads EADIYQTPRYLVIGTGKKITLECSQTMGHDKMYWYQQDPGMELHLIHYSYGVNSTEKGDLSSESTVSRIRTEHFPLTLESARPSHTSQYLCASSEVSGLAGGRGSDTQYFGPGTRLTVL.

This clonotype was observed a few times. The gene calls are TRBV14 and TRBJ2-7; D is undetermined. The CDR3 is 14 residues long. The germline V and J ends were trimmed by 1 base and 6 bases, with 13 bases remaining between them. Germline V gene lookup returns CDR1 SGHDN and CDR2 FVKESK. CDR3 sequence (DNA): TGTGCCAGCAGCCAAGCTGGCCCAAGGGCCGAGCAGTACTTC. Amino acids: CASSQAGPRAEQYF.

This sequence joins TRBV10-3 and TRBJ1-6; maybe TRBD1 (6 bases). CDR1 and CDR2 from the germline V gene are ENHRY and SYGVKD. Trimming took 8 bases from V and 7 from J, leaving 15 bases between them. The CDR3 is 14 amino acids. CDR3 nucleotides: TGTGCCATCCAGGGGCAGGGCAACAATTCACCCCTCCACTTT. It translates to CAIQGQGNNSPLHF.

This clonotype was seen more than once but under ten times. Here the CDR3 reads CASSLSAQGNEQFF. The CDR3 region has the DNA TGTGCCAGCAGCTTATCGGCACAGGGGAATGAGCAGTTCTTC. The gene calls are TRBV7-3 and TRBJ2-1, with 7 bases lining up with TRBD1. CDR1 is SGHTA and CDR2 is FQGTGA in the germline V gene. This CDR3 has 14 residues. Trimming removed 2 bases from V and 7 bases from J; junction bases left unmatched: 5.

This chain links TRBV20-1 with TRBJ2-2; 13 bases map to TRBD2. The J segment lost 3 bases and the V segment lost 7 bases, leaving 5 bases of the junction unmatched. Germline CDR1 and CDR2: DFQATT and SNEGSKA (reference sequence). This CDR3 is 15 amino acids long. The CDR3 DNA is TGCAGTGACTCGGGGACTAGCGGGGACACCGGGGAGCTGTTTTTT. It encodes CSDSGTSGDTGELFF.

This clonotype was recorded only once. The rearrangement joins TRBV20-1 to TRBJ1-3, with 8 bases identical to TRBD1. V was clipped by 6 bases and J by 3 bases; unmatched bases: 7. CDR1 and CDR2 from the germline V gene are DFQATT and SNEGSKA (reference sequence). There are 14 residues in the CDR3. CDR3 coding DNA: TGCAGTGCGGCCCCAGGGGGCCTTGGAAACACCATATATTTT. It is translated as CSAAPGGLGNTIYF.

The CDR3 protein is CATLKESQGNQPQHF. Here the CDR3 DNA reads TGTGCCACCCTCAAGGAGTCTCAGGGCAATCAGCCCCAGCATTTT. This chain uses TRBV2 with TRBJ1-5, with D hard to call. This CDR3 region has 15 residues. Germline V gives CDR1 SNHLY, CDR2 FYNNEI. Trimming removed 10 bases from V and 2 bases from J, with 18 bases in between.

This rearrangement joins TRBV15 to TRBJ2-3; 11 nucleotides line up with TRBD1. Germline V lookup: CDR1 LNHNV, CDR2 YYDKDF (reference sequence). The V and J ends lost 3 bases and 0 bases, in that order; junction bases with no gene match: 5. CDR3 length: 17 residues. The CDR3 coding sequence is TGTGCCACCAGCAGTGGGACAGGGGGGACTAGCACAGATACGCAGTATTTT. Translating gives CATSSGTGGTSTDTQYF.

The rearrangement links TRBV5-1 to TRBJ2-5; D gene uncertain. The CDR3 has 14 amino acids. In germline, CDR1 is SGHRS, CDR2 YFSETQ. V lost 0 bases, J lost 5 bases, and 11 bases lay in between. The chain's CDR3 is CASSLVGILETQYF. The CDR3 bases are TGCGCCAGCAGCTTGGTAGGGATTTTGGAGACCCAGTACTTC.

In its sample, this clonotype was seen once. The rearrangement uses TRBV29-1 and TRBJ1-4, with D unresolved. The CDR3 covers 15 residues. Trimming took off 5 bases at V and 5 bases at J, with 18 bases between the two ends. Germline V CDR1 and CDR2: SQVTM, ANQGSEA. This CDR3 is CSVQGRAAGNEKLFF. CDR3 DNA: TGCAGCGTTCAAGGTCGCGCAGCGGGGAATGAAAAACTGTTTTTT.

This clonotype was seen a few times. This sequence joins TRBV15 and TRBJ1-1; D not certain. CDR3 length: 16 amino acids. Trimming cost V 4 bases and J 3 bases, with 18 bases left between them. Germline V gene sequence: CDR1 LNHNV, CDR2 YYDKDF (reference sequence). The CDR3 protein is CATSTDEERWDTEAFF. The CDR3, as DNA: TGTGCCACCAGCACAGACGAGGAGAGGTGGGACACTGAAGCTTTCTTT.

The chain couples TRBV7-6 to TRBJ2-2; tentative D call: TRBD2 (6 bases). The CDR3 length is 17 residues. The V gene's germline CDR1 is SGHVS and CDR2 FNYEAQ. V shed 5 bases and J shed 6 bases, with 22 bases lying between them. This CDR3 reads CASSVGSTGGSSGELFF. Here the CDR3 DNA reads TGTGCCAGCAGCGTAGGGTCTACCGGGGGATCCTCCGGGGAGCTGTTTTTT. The variable domain in full, completed from reference TRBV7-6 and TRBJ2-2, reads GAGVSQSPRYKVTKRGQDVALRCDPISGHVSLYWYRQALGQGPEFLTYFNYEAQQDKSGLPNDRFSAERPEGSISTLTIQRTEQRDSAMYRCASSVGSTGGSSGELFFGEGSRLTVL.

V and J are TRBV19 and TRBJ2-3; no reliable D call. Germline lookup yields CDR1 LNHDA and CDR2 SQIVND (reference sequence). The CDR3 extends over 11 amino acids. V gave up 6 bases and J gave up 6 bases, with 7 bases separating them. This CDR3 reads CASSYGDTQYF. In DNA form, the CDR3 reads TGTGCCAGTAGCTACGGGGATACGCAGTATTTT.

The sample holds one count of this clonotype. The chain is built from TRBV7-9 and TRBJ2-7; 7 bases are a match to TRBD2. This CDR3 contains 17 residues. With 0 bases clipped from V and 2 bases from J, the junction kept 10 bases outside the gene matches. The germline V gene encodes CDR1 SEHNR and CDR2 FQNEAQ (reference sequence). CDR3: CASSLAPLASGTYEQYF. The CDR3, as DNA: TGTGCCAGCAGCTTAGCTCCGTTGGCTAGCGGAACCTACGAGCAGTACTTC.

Regarding this clonotype: An end of the junction differs from the germline gene, which may be a read error. The chain recombines TRBV7-4 with TRBJ2-3; no definite D call. Looked up from germline, CDR1 is SGHVT and CDR2 is SQSDAQ. This CDR3 comprises 13 residues. The CDR3 spells CASSLEGADTQYF. The DNA for the CDR3 is TGTGCCAGCAGTTTAGAAGGAGCAGATACGCAGTATTTT.

This rearrangement joins TRBV19 to TRBJ2-5, with 7 nucleotides matching TRBD1. CDR3 size: 13 residues. Germline CDR1 LNHDA, CDR2 SQIVND (reference sequence). J was trimmed by 5 bases and V by 11 bases; bases with no gene match: 11. CDR3 region: CASATGDWETQYF. The CDR3 DNA is TGTGCCTCCGCTACAGGGGATTGGGAGACCCAGTACTTC.

V usage is TRBV30 and J usage is TRBJ1-2; D is ambiguous. The CDR3 totals 13 residues. V shed 2 bases and J shed 7 bases, with 14 bases lying between them. CDR1 and CDR2 (germline): GTSNPN, SVGIG (reference sequence). DNA for the CDR3: TGTGCCTGGAGTCCTCAGCGTAAGGGTGGCTACACCTTC. Its protein product is CAWSPQRKGGYTF.

This clonotype was recorded a few times. The V gene is TRBV5-6, the J gene TRBJ2-1; D gene uncertain. V lost 4 bases and J 0 bases, leaving 14 bases between the germline ends. CDR3 length: 16 amino acids. Germline CDR1 is SGHDT and CDR2 is YYEEEE. This CDR3 is CASSTLAESSYNEQFF. DNA of the CDR3: TGTGCCAGCAGCACCTTGGCAGAGAGCTCCTACAATGAGCAGTTCTTC.

The chain combines TRBV2 with TRBJ2-2; D is undetermined. Deletions cut 4 bases from V and 1 base from J, with 10 bases between. The CDR3 has 15 amino acids. Germline assignment: CDR1 SNHLY and CDR2 FYNNEI. This CDR3 reads CASSGGRENTGELFF. The CDR3 DNA reads TGTGCCAGCAGTGGGGGTAGGGAGAACACCGGGGAGCTGTTTTTT.

V gene TRBV2 combines with J gene TRBJ1-2; D remains ambiguous. The length of the CDR3 is 12 residues. Trimming removed 6 bases at V and 10 bases at J, with 15 bases between. CDR1 SNHLY and CDR2 FYNNEI come from the germline V gene. CDR3 in amino acids: CASSASNLDYTF. The CDR3 region has the DNA TGTGCCAGCAGCGCCAGTAACTTGGACTACACCTTC. Looking up the rest from reference TRBV2 and TRBJ1-2 gives the full variable domain: EPEVTQTPSHQVTQMGQEVILRCVPISNHLYFYWYRQILGQKVEFLVSFYNNEISEKSEIFDDQFSVERPDGSNFTLKIRSTKLEDSAMYFCASSASNLDYTFGSGTRLTVV.

The rearrangement joins TRBV5-8 to TRBJ1-4; no clear D. CDR1 SGHTS and CDR2 YDEGEE come from the germline V gene. CDR3 length equals 14 residues. Trimming removed 2 bases at V and 4 bases at J, with 9 bases between. In DNA, the CDR3 is TGTGCCAGCAGCTTAGCCGTCGTTAATGAAAAACTGTTTTTT. It encodes CASSLAVVNEKLFF.